This T cell receptor beta chain was captured by sequencing in a study of a mutant IDH1 vaccine in newly diagnosed glioma. Study overall: Vaccines were first given 4-6 weeks after radiotherapy alone, or with temozolomide cycles. A roughly 62% male, approximately 38% female split and a mean age of around 37 years characterized treated patients. Radiotherapy, temozolomide, or both had been given previously, and both were given to most.

This clone was recorded a few times. Its antigen remains unidentified. Time point specified: week 11, during vaccination. All doses held 300 ug of mutant IDH1 20-mer peptide, with topical imiquimod. Donor diagnoses consisted of new WHO grade 3 or 4 IDH1-mutant, ATRX-lost astrocytomas. The germline V gene has CDR1 MNHEY and CDR2 SVGAGI. Trimming removed 10 bases from V and 6 bases from J; junction bases left unmatched: 7. This CDR3 has 12 amino acids. Assay used: immunoSEQ multiplex PCR; TCRdb lists only in-frame clones, some missing. The sample yields around 66,000 clones, roughly 80% seen once. This TCR was sampled from a man aged 50 to 60 with glioma. The chain carries TRBV6-5 and TRBJ1-1, with 8 bases matching TRBD1. This sample comprised PBMCs, obtained from a glioma patient whose treatment included an IDH1 peptide vaccine. The CDR3 bases are TGTGCCACCAAGGACAGGGAGGCTGAAGCTTTCTTT. It translates to CATKDREAEAFF.